The TCR beta chain described here comes from a study of CD8 T cells in Susac syndrome. Findings and caveats of the study: The study's TCR sequencing and HLA analysis drew on a certain number of individuals. That number was acknowledged as relatively small.

Only one count was recorded for this clonotype. The antigen remains unidentified. Random-hexamer reverse transcription was applied to roughly 0.45 to 1 ug RNA. Coverage of TCR beta CDR3 amplification by immunoSEQ multiplex PCR extended to 54 Vbeta and 13 Jbeta. TCRdb reanalysed the immunoSEQ multiplex PCR reads using MiXCR and keeps one entry per CDR3 protein. The sample lists about 140,000 distinct CDR3 sequences; around 94% were seen once. Through negative isolation, CD4+ and CD8+ T cells were obtained, while TEMRA cells were enriched using FACS. The germline V gene has CDR1 SGHRS and CDR2 YFSETQ. The CDR3 extends over 14 amino acids. V gave up 5 bases and J gave up 4 bases; unmatched junction bases: 7.

The receptor's source is a human donor in good health. The V gene is TRBV5-1, the J gene TRBJ1-1, with 8 nucleotides matching TRBD1. The source material was CD4+ T cells from PBMCs. CDR3 region: CASRTQQGGTEAFF. The CDR3 bases are TGCGCCAGCAGAACTCAACAGGGGGGCACTGAAGCTTTCTTT.